Listed here are 13 T cell receptor beta chains from one sample, sequenced in a study of T-cell reconstitution after alpha-beta-depleted transplantation in children. A TCRbeta library incorporating unique molecular identifiers was prepared. TCRdb recomputed calls from the PCR reads with MiXCR, one row per CDR3 protein. The table includes approximately 490,000 distinct CDR3 sequences, around 12% detected once. The sample in question was PBMCs from the stem cell graft donor, obtained from the stem cell graft. These receptors came from a human donor who donated a stem cell graft to a child with combined immunodeficiency.

This chain's CDR3 is CASSKGDTLFSTDTQYF. The CDR3 nucleotides are TGTGCCAGCAGTAAGGGGGACACCCTCTTTAGCACAGATACGCAGTATTTT. The V call is TRBV6-2 or TRBV6-3, the J call TRBJ2-3, with a weak D call TRBD1 (6 bases). The CDR3 consists of 17 residues. Germline V lookup: CDR1 MNHEY, CDR2 SVGEGT. V was cut by 5 bases and J by 0 bases, with 18 bases left in between.

V usage is TRBV6-5 and J usage is TRBJ2-7; D call uncertain. There are 14 residues in the CDR3. Germline V gives CDR1 MNHEY, CDR2 SVGAGI. Trimming took 1 base from V and 4 from J, leaving 11 bases between them. The CDR3 DNA reads TGTGCCAGCAGTTACTACGGAAATGGGTACGAGCAGTACTTC. Protein sequence: CASSYYGNGYEQYF.

The V and J genes are TRBV11-1 and TRBJ2-7; 9 bases fit TRBD1. The CDR3 has 19 amino acids. Unmatched junction bases numbered 22, after V lost 4 bases and J lost 6 bases. Germline CDR1 and CDR2: SGHAT and FQDESV (reference sequence). CDR3 region: CASSSLWGRTGETPGEQYF. CDR3 sequence (DNA): TGTGCCAGCAGCTCCTTATGGGGCCGGACAGGGGAGACCCCTGGCGAGCAGTACTTC.

This clonotype was seen a handful of times. The genes are TRBV7-2 and TRBJ2-1; either TRBD1 or TRBD2 may supply D (5 bases each). V was trimmed by 1 base and J by 15 bases, leaving 16 bases between them. Germline V gene lookup returns CDR1 SGHTA and CDR2 FQGNSA. The CDR3 length is 13 residues. CDR3 sequence: CASSLVLGDVRFF. The DNA for the CDR3 is TGTGCCAGCAGCTTAGTTTTAGGGGACGTTCGGTTCTTC.

J is TRBJ2-7 and V is TRBV20-1, with a possible D match to TRBD1 (5 bases). Trimming left V 2 bases short and J 5 bases short, with 13 bases between. CDR1 is DFQATT and CDR2 is SNEGSKA in the germline V gene (reference sequence). The CDR3 runs to 13 residues. CDR3 loop: CSARLAGLDEQYF. CDR3 sequence (DNA): TGCAGTGCTAGATTGGCAGGGCTTGACGAGCAGTACTTC.

V gene TRBV29-1 combines with J gene TRBJ2-6, with 10 bases identical to TRBD1. Germline-derived CDR1 and CDR2 are SQVTM and ANQGSEA. The CDR3 totals 15 residues. The V and J ends lost 7 bases and 0 bases, in that order; junction bases with no gene match: 3. CDR3 in amino acids: CSGWDRGSGANVLTF. CDR3 DNA: TGCAGCGGCTGGGACAGGGGCTCTGGGGCCAACGTCCTGACTTTC.

This clonotype occurred many times. The CDR3 protein is CASSRLAGVSTDTQYF. The CDR3 DNA reads as TGTGCCAGCAGCCGACTAGCGGGGGTTAGCACAGATACGCAGTATTTT. The chain has TRBV27 and TRBJ2-3; 12 bases match TRBD2. The V and J ends lost 6 bases and 0 bases, in that order; junction bases with no gene match: 4. Germline V gives CDR1 MNHEY, CDR2 SMNVEV (reference sequence). The CDR3 has 16 residues.

This clonotype was counted a few times. This rearrangement joins TRBV12-3 or TRBV12-4 to TRBJ2-7; 12 nucleotides match TRBD1. Trimming removed 2 bases from V and 4 bases from J; junction bases left unmatched: 6. The CDR3 extends over 16 amino acids. CDR3 DNA sequence: TGTGCCAGCAGTTTACCCGGGACAGGGGGCAGGTACGAGCAGTACTTC. Translation: CASSLPGTGGRYEQYF.

This clonotype appeared many times. The rearrangement joins TRBV20-1 to TRBJ2-1; 7 nucleotides align to TRBD2. The trim removed 2 bases at V and 3 bases at J, leaving 4 bases unmatched. The germline V gene has CDR1 DFQATT and CDR2 SNEGSKA (reference sequence). The CDR3 length is 14 residues. CDR3 region: CSARPGLVYNEQFF. The CDR3 nucleotides are TGCAGTGCTAGACCCGGACTAGTCTACAATGAGCAGTTCTTC.

The sample holds a few counts of this clonotype. V and J are TRBV12-3 or TRBV12-4 and TRBJ2-1; D possibly corresponds to TRBD2 (6 bases). V gave up 5 bases and J gave up 9 bases, with 14 bases separating them. The CDR3 has 13 residues. The CDR3 is CASSPGLFGEQFF. CDR3 in DNA: TGTGCCAGCAGTCCGGGACTTTTCGGTGAGCAGTTCTTC.

The sample holds many counts of this clonotype. The chain links TRBV4-3 to TRBJ1-3; D unresolved. The CDR3 length is 14 residues. CDR1 and CDR2 (germline): LGHNA, YSLEER. V lost 7 bases and J lost 2, with 12 bases in between. CDR3: CASTPTCAGNTIYF. Written as DNA, the CDR3 is TGCGCCAGCACTCCAACCTGTGCTGGAAACACCATATATTTT.

This clonotype was detected many times. The chain uses TRBV10-3 and TRBJ1-1, with a possible D match to TRBD1 (5 bases). The CDR3 is 13 amino acids. Per germline, CDR1 ENHRY and CDR2 SYGVKD. Trimming removed 8 bases at V and 1 base at J, with 11 bases between. The chain's CDR3 is CAILGVGNTEAFF. DNA of the CDR3: TGTGCCATCCTGGGGGTGGGGAACACTGAAGCTTTCTTT.

This clonotype was counted only a few times. V and J are TRBV4-3 and TRBJ2-1; the match to TRBD2 covers 10 bases. Germline V lookup: CDR1 LGHNA, CDR2 YSLEER. V was pared by 1 base and J by 5 bases, with 5 bases of the junction left unmatched. The CDR3 spans 16 residues. The CDR3 DNA reads as TGCGCCAGCAGCCAAGGGCCTCTAGCGGGAGACAATGAGCAGTTCTTC. The encoded protein is CASSQGPLAGDNEQFF.